One and the same sample provided the 25 T cell receptor beta chains below, sequenced in a study of control samples from healthy donors and cancer patients. Produced via immunoSEQ multiplex PCR; TCRdb's table is partial and in-frame only. This table has 60,000 to 70,000 clones, 85% appearing once. Material: blood. The source of these receptors is a man in his forties or fifties in good health.

J is TRBJ1-2 and V is TRBV19; D unclear. Germline CDR1 and CDR2: LNHDA and SQIVND (reference sequence). Deletions cut 7 bases from V and 5 bases from J, with 14 bases between. CDR3 length: 13 residues. The CDR3, as DNA: TGTGCCAGTACCGACACCGGACTGTATGGCTACACCTTC. It codes for CASTDTGLYGYTF.

The chain carries TRBV6-5 and TRBJ1-2; D not resolved. The CDR3 has 13 residues. In germline, CDR1 is MNHEY, CDR2 SVGAGI. Deletions cut 2 bases from V and 4 bases from J, with 8 bases between. The CDR3 spells CASSYGYSYGYTF. The CDR3 bases are TGTGCCAGCAGTTACGGATACAGCTATGGCTACACCTTC.

This clone showed up just a few times. The V call is TRBV6-2 or TRBV6-3, the J call TRBJ2-5, with 13 bases aligning to TRBD2. CDR1 is MNHEY, CDR2 SVGEGT, per germline. V shed 4 bases, J shed 5 bases, and the junction held 1 base outside the gene matches. The CDR3 loop spans 14 amino acids. The CDR3, as DNA: TGTGCCAGCAGTTGGGGACTAGCGGGGGAGACCCAGTACTTC. As protein: CASSWGLAGETQYF.

The chain has TRBV24-1 and TRBJ2-1; D is unclear. Between the trimmed V and J ends, which lost 4 bases and 0 bases, there was a span of 12 bases. The CDR3 totals 16 residues. Germline V gene data show CDR1 as KGHDR and CDR2 as SFDVKD. The CDR3 bases are TGTGCCACCAGTGACCACGTAGATAGCTCCTACAATGAGCAGTTCTTC. This codes for CATSDHVDSSYNEQFF.

The genes are TRBV10-1 and TRBJ2-1; a possible D gene is TRBD2 (5 bases). CDR3 length: 13 residues. Germline V CDR1 and CDR2: WNHNN, SYGVQD (reference sequence). Between the trimmed V and J ends, which lost 8 bases and 0 bases, there was a span of 8 bases. The CDR3 region is CASRRSSYNEQFF. The CDR3 DNA is TGCGCCAGCCGGAGGAGCTCCTACAATGAGCAGTTCTTC.

The V call is TRBV7-9, the J call TRBJ1-1, with TRBD1 matching over 7 bases. Germline CDR1 reads SEHNR; CDR2 reads FQNEAQ (reference sequence). V trimming: 5 bases; J trimming: 0 bases; junction bases outside the gene matches: 6. CDR3 length: 15 amino acids. This chain's CDR3 is CASSQSTGVNTEAFF. The CDR3 DNA sequence: TGTGCCAGCAGCCAATCTACAGGGGTGAACACTGAAGCTTTCTTT.

This clone was seen only once. The gene calls are TRBV5-4 and TRBJ1-5; 7 nucleotides match TRBD1. After removal of 0 bases from V and 6 bases from J, the junction contained 9 bases not matched to a gene. The CDR3 spans 16 residues. Looked up from germline, CDR1 is SGHNT and CDR2 is YYREEE (reference sequence). The CDR3 DNA is TGTGCCAGCAGCTTGGGAACAGGGGAGGTTGGTCAGCCCCAGCATTTT. It yields the protein CASSLGTGEVGQPQHF.

The chain is built from TRBV9 and TRBJ1-2, with a possible D match to TRBD1 (5 bases). With 7 bases removed from V and 4 bases from J, the gap between germline ends came to 17 bases. Looked up from germline, CDR1 is SGDLS and CDR2 is YYNGEE. The CDR3 is made up of 14 amino acids. The CDR3 sequence is CASSVVGGSYGYTF. The DNA for the CDR3 is TGTGCCAGCTCCGTTGTGGGGGGATCCTATGGCTACACCTTC.

This clone was observed a single time. The gene calls are TRBV30 and TRBJ1-1; D not resolved. V lost 4 bases and J 2 bases, leaving 5 bases between the germline ends. CDR1 is GTSNPN, CDR2 SVGIG, per germline (reference sequence). The CDR3 contains 11 residues. CDR3 sequence reads: CAWMGNTEAFF. The CDR3 DNA reads TGTGCCTGGATGGGTAACACTGAAGCTTTCTTT.

The chain recombines TRBV9 with TRBJ2-5; no clear D gene. Between the trimmed V and J ends, which lost 1 base and 1 base, there was a span of 20 bases. CDR3 length equals 18 residues. Germline V gene data show CDR1 as SGDLS and CDR2 as YYNGEE. In nucleotides, the CDR3 is TGTGCCAGCAGCGTAACGGCGCAGGCCCCCTCGGGCCAAGAGACCCAGTACTTC. It translates to CASSVTAQAPSGQETQYF.

The chain is built from TRBV7-8 and TRBJ2-5; D is uncertain. Trimming shortened V by 3 bases and J by 4 bases, and 3 bases separated the two germline ends. CDR1 is SGHVS, CDR2 FQNEAQ, per germline. This CDR3 has 11 residues. The CDR3 DNA follows: TGTGCCAGCAGCTTTGTAGAGACCCAGTACTTC. Amino acid sequence: CASSFVETQYF.

The gene calls are TRBV7-3 and TRBJ2-3; D gene ambiguous. V lost 5 bases and J lost 0, with 9 bases in between. Germline lookup yields CDR1 SGHTA and CDR2 FQGTGA. The CDR3 is 14 amino acids. The CDR3 loop is CASSPDPSTDTQYF. In DNA, the CDR3 is TGTGCCAGCAGCCCGGACCCTAGCACAGATACGCAGTATTTT.

Turning to this clone: Relative to the germline gene, one junction end is altered; a read error may explain this. V is TRBV30 and J is TRBJ1-2; D ambiguous. Germline assignment: CDR1 GTSNPN and CDR2 SVGIG (reference sequence). This CDR3 is built from 13 residues. The CDR3 loop reads CAWSDQASYDYTF. As DNA, the CDR3 is TGTGCCTGGAGTGATCAGGCTTCATATGACTACACCTTC.

J is TRBJ2-7 and V is TRBV5-1; TRBD1 agrees at 8 bases. Trimming removed 7 bases from V and 3 bases from J; junction bases left unmatched: 12. This CDR3 has 15 residues. From germline, CDR1 is SGHRS and CDR2 YFSETQ. CDR3 region: CASQEGAGGGYEQYF. CDR3 DNA: TGCGCCAGCCAGGAAGGGGCAGGGGGCGGCTACGAGCAGTACTTC.

This clone was found a few times. V gene TRBV7-9 combines with J gene TRBJ1-6; D is unresolved. This CDR3 spans 19 amino acids. From germline, CDR1 is SEHNR and CDR2 FQNEAQ (reference sequence). Trimming removed 1 base at V and 9 bases at J, with 25 bases between. The chain's CDR3 is CASSLGVGISWTGGSPLHF. Written as DNA, the CDR3 is TGTGCCAGCAGCTTAGGGGTGGGGATTTCATGGACCGGCGGTTCACCCCTCCACTTT.

The table lists this clone with a count of one. J is TRBJ2-7 and V is TRBV7-2; 13 bases align to TRBD2. Germline CDR1 is SGHTA and CDR2 is FQGNSA. Unmatched junction bases numbered 8, after V lost 3 bases and J lost 6 bases. CDR3 length: 16 residues. The CDR3 nucleotides read TGTGCCAGCAGCTTTGGGGGACTAGCGGGATTAGGCGAGCAGTACTTC. Residues: CASSFGGLAGLGEQYF.

The chain carries TRBV7-2 and TRBJ1-4; D ambiguous. V gave up 3 bases and J gave up 7 bases, with 18 bases separating them. CDR3 length: 16 residues. CDR1 and CDR2 from the germline V gene are SGHTA and FQGNSA. This CDR3 is CASSFLAGWGGEKLFF. The DNA for the CDR3 is TGTGCCAGCAGCTTTCTAGCCGGGTGGGGAGGTGAAAAACTGTTTTTT.

This chain joins TRBV28 and TRBJ1-1; 7 bases agree with TRBD1. The CDR3 length is 16 residues. The V segment lost 7 bases and the J segment 4 bases; nucleotides outside the gene matches: 15. The germline CDR1 and CDR2 sequences are MDHEN and SYDVKM. CDR3 loop: CASTLTPRGAGTEAFF. Written as DNA, the CDR3 is TGTGCCAGCACCCTAACCCCCAGGGGGGCAGGCACTGAAGCTTTCTTT.

This chain links TRBV7-2 with TRBJ1-5; the D is unclear. The ends were cut back, 1 base at V and 0 bases at J, with 7 bases in the middle. Per germline, CDR1 SGHTA and CDR2 FQGNSA. This CDR3 is 15 amino acids long. CDR3 in amino acids: CASSLGGLSNQPQHF. The CDR3 region has the DNA TGTGCCAGCAGCTTAGGAGGGCTTAGCAATCAGCCCCAGCATTTT.

This clone was counted a few times. V gene TRBV4-2 combines with J gene TRBJ2-1; D may be TRBD1 (5 bases). The V end was cut by 0 bases, the J end by 8 bases, with 8 bases between. This CDR3 spans 13 amino acids. The germline CDR1 and CDR2 sequences are LGHNA and YNFKEQ. CDR3 sequence: CASSQDVGDEQFF. For the CDR3, the DNA is TGTGCCAGCAGCCAAGACGTAGGGGATGAGCAGTTCTTC.

DNA for the CDR3: TGTGCCAGCTCACCGGACGGTGCAACTAATGAAAAACTGTTTTTT. It yields the protein CASSPDGATNEKLFF. The chain uses TRBV18 and TRBJ1-4; D not certain. Trimming removed 3 bases from V and 0 bases from J, with 8 bases in between. The germline V gene encodes CDR1 KGHSH and CDR2 LQKENI. This CDR3 region has 15 residues.

The V gene is TRBV30, the J gene TRBJ1-4; D might be TRBD1 (5 bases). In germline, CDR1 is GTSNPN, CDR2 SVGIG (reference sequence). The germline V and J ends were trimmed by 5 bases and 7 bases, with 14 bases remaining between them. The CDR3 has 13 amino acids. As DNA, the CDR3 is TGTGCCTGGGGGACCGACTACCCTGAAAAACTGTTTTTT. It translates to CAWGTDYPEKLFF.

The gene calls are TRBV28 and TRBJ2-7; 9 positions agree with TRBD1. V trimming: 4 bases; J trimming: 1 base; junction bases outside the gene matches: 8. The CDR3 has 16 residues. The germline CDR1 and CDR2 sequences are MDHEN and SYDVKM. The CDR3 is CASSSPGTGSSYEQYF. The DNA of the CDR3 is TGTGCCAGCAGTTCACCCGGGACAGGGAGTTCCTACGAGCAGTACTTC.

The chain carries TRBV5-6 and TRBJ1-1; D remains unclear. The germline gives CDR1 SGHDT, CDR2 YYEEEE. V was shortened by 2 bases and J by 11 bases, with 19 bases between the two germline ends. The CDR3 runs 14 residues. The CDR3 here is CASSFGPESPRAFF. The CDR3 coding sequence is TGTGCCAGCAGCTTTGGTCCGGAGAGCCCTAGGGCTTTCTTT. The complete variable domain, with remaining parts taken from reference TRBV5-6 and TRBJ1-1, reads DAGVTQSPTHLIKTRGQQVTLRCSPKSGHDTVSWYQQALGQGPQFIFQYYEEEERQRGNFPDRFSGHQFPNYSSELNVNALLLGDSALYLCASSFGPESPRAFFGQGTRLTVV.

This chain uses TRBV14 with TRBJ1-1, with 7 bases matching TRBD1. In germline, CDR1 is SGHDN, CDR2 FVKESK. The CDR3 extends over 15 amino acids. Trimming cost V 0 bases and J 5 bases; bases outside gene matches: 6. CDR3 sequence reads: CASSQDTGVSTEAFF. The CDR3 bases are TGTGCCAGCAGCCAAGATACAGGGGTTAGTACTGAAGCTTTCTTT.